Below, 19 T cell receptor beta chains from the same sample are listed, as sequenced in a study of tumor and adjacent non-tumor tissue in lung cancer. This sample's RNA came from whole unsorted tissue. The library came from three nested PCR rounds adapted from ARM-PCR protocols. TCRdb called the multiplex PCR reads again in MiXCR, with one record for every CDR3 protein. The sample yields 120,000 or so distinct CDR3 sequences, over 65% seen once. Source material: lung tumor tissue. The origin of the receptors is a man aged 25-45 years with non-small cell lung cancer.

Only one count was recorded for this clonotype. This may come from a read error, since a much larger clone is one base off. The rearrangement links TRBV12-3 or TRBV12-4 to TRBJ2-5, with D maybe TRBD2 (6 bases). The CDR3 loop spans 13 amino acids. V lost 6 bases and J 9 bases, leaving 17 bases between the germline ends. In DNA, the CDR3 is TGTGCCAGCAGGCGACTAGAGGGAGGTTCCCAGTACTTC. It translates to CASRRLEGGSQYF.

The CDR3 loop reads CSARDFQSLPLHF. CDR3 sequence (DNA): TGCAGTGCTAGGGACTTCCAATCCTTACCCCTCCACTTT. The V and J genes are TRBV20-1 and TRBJ1-6; unclear D gene. Germline lookup yields CDR1 DFQATT and CDR2 SNEGSKA (reference sequence). Trimming shortened V by 3 bases and J by 12 bases, and 15 bases separated the two germline ends. The CDR3 has 13 residues.

A remark on this clonotype: The final CDR3 position lacks the conserved phenylalanine or tryptophan, pointing to a likely read error. The genes are TRBV29-1 and TRBJ1-1, with D perhaps matching TRBD1 (6 bases). The V end was cut by 5 bases, the J end by 0 bases, with 13 bases between. Per the germline V gene, CDR1 is SQVTM and CDR2 is ANQGSEA. The CDR3 contains 14 residues. The DNA for the CDR3 is TGCAGCGTTTCGCCGGACAGAATGAACACTGAAGCTTTCGTT. Translated, it gives CSVSPDRMNTEAFV.

As to this clonotype: A read error may produce the germline difference seen at one junction end. V usage is TRBV6-2 or TRBV6-3 and J usage is TRBJ2-1; TRBD2 aligns across 8 bases. CDR3 length: 15 residues. Germline V lookup: CDR1 MNHEY, CDR2 SVGEGT. As DNA, the CDR3 is TGTGCCAGCAGTGAAGCGGGAGTCAACTACAATGATCAGTTCTTC. Protein product: CASSEAGVNYNDQFF.

Remarks on this clonotype: One junction end does not reproduce the germline sequence, and a read error may be involved. CDR3 nucleotides: TGTGCTAGCAGTCCTGACGGCATGAACACTGAAGCTTTCTTT. Protein product: CASSPDGMNTEAFF. The chain links TRBV11-1 to TRBJ1-1; D remains ambiguous. Per germline, CDR1 SGHAT and CDR2 FQDESV (reference sequence). CDR3 length equals 14 residues.

As regards this clonotype: Germline and junction disagree at one end, which may indicate a read error. V is TRBV4-1 and J is TRBJ2-7; 7 bases align to TRBD2. Germline loops: CDR1 MGHRA, CDR2 YSYEKL. This CDR3 spans 16 amino acids. DNA for the CDR3: TGCGCCAGCAGTCAAGATGGTACGGGAGGTACGTACGAGCAGTACTTC. Translating gives CASSQDGTGGTYEQYF.

This clonotype has just one count. In this CDR3 the conserved last residue, phenylalanine or tryptophan, is missing, so a read error is likely. J is TRBJ2-5 and V is TRBV20-1; D uncertain. CDR1 and CDR2 (germline): DFQATT, SNEGSKA (reference sequence). The ends were cut back, 6 bases at V and 3 bases at J, with 14 bases in the middle. The CDR3 contains 13 residues. The CDR3 DNA is TGCAGTGCGAGCCCGGGTTGCGAAGAGACCCAGTACCTC. Its protein is CSASPGCEETQYL.

Notes on this clonotype: Compared with germline, one end of the junction differs, possibly owing to a read error. This chain joins TRBV5-5 and TRBJ2-3; D call uncertain. Germline values: CDR1 SGHKS, CDR2 YYEKEE (reference sequence). The CDR3 length is 17 residues. The DNA for the CDR3 is TGTACCAGCAGCTTGACTGCCCCCTCCCTTAGCACAGATACGCAGTATTTT. Translation: CTSSLTAPSLSTDTQYF.

This clonotype has more than one count but fewer than ten. This sequence may be a read error, since a much larger clone differs from it by one base. This sequence joins TRBV6-6 and TRBJ2-2; TRBD1 matches 8 bases. The germline V gene has CDR1 MNHNY and CDR2 SVGAGI (reference sequence). Trimming removed 8 bases from V and 7 bases from J; junction bases left unmatched: 12. The CDR3 has 15 amino acids. This CDR3 is CASGQRQGYNGELFF. The CDR3 nucleotides are TGTGCCAGCGGTCAGCGACAGGGGTATAACGGGGAGCTGTTTTTT.

The sample holds one count of this clonotype. This may be a read error, as it is one base from a much larger clone. In this CDR3 the conserved last residue, phenylalanine or tryptophan, is missing, so a read error is likely. No DNA is shown, since the ends of the CDR3 on it are uncertain; the CDR3 is the one TCRdb lists. The chain employs TRBV20-1 and TRBJ2-5; the table calls TRBD2, which could not be checked here. Germline V gene sequence: CDR1 DFQATT, CDR2 SNEGSKA (reference sequence). Ends included, the CDR3 has 12 residues. The CDR3 region is CSVSAQAGGPYY.

This clonotype was detected many times. V gene TRBV5-1 combines with J gene TRBJ2-2; D may be TRBD2 (5 bases). The CDR3 loop spans 14 amino acids. Germline-derived CDR1 and CDR2 are SGHRS and YFSETQ. V shed 6 bases and J shed 6 bases, with 15 bases lying between them. The DNA of the CDR3 is TGCGCCAGCACCGAGGGTGGCTCGGCCGGGGAGCTGTTTTTT. It encodes CASTEGGSAGELFF.

Comment on this clonotype: This clone may be a read error of a much larger clone one base away. The chain has TRBV10-3 and TRBJ1-2; D possibly corresponds to TRBD1 (6 bases). V gave up 7 bases and J gave up 0 bases, with 18 bases separating them. The CDR3 is made up of 16 amino acids. Germline CDR1 is ENHRY and CDR2 is SYGVKD. Here the CDR3 reads CAIKGKGGMANYGYTF. The DNA for the CDR3 is TGTGCCATCAAGGGAAAGGGGGGGATGGCTAACTATGGCTACACCTTC.

As regards this clonotype: An end of the junction does not agree with germline; a read error may underlie this. The J gene is TRBJ2-1, the V gene TRBV20-1; 11 bases match TRBD2. Germline V gene data show CDR1 as DFQATT and CDR2 as SNEGSKA (reference sequence). The CDR3 covers 16 residues. CDR3 nucleotides: TGCAGTTCAGGGGGCAAATCTAGCGGGAGGTACAATGAGCAGGTCTTC. Encoded protein: CSSGGKSSGRYNEQVF.

With respect to this clonotype: Given the absence of the conserved phenylalanine or tryptophan at the CDR3 end, a read error is likely. This chain uses TRBV29-1 with TRBJ2-7; TRBD1 is a possible D gene (6 bases). The germline gives CDR1 SQVTM, CDR2 ANQGSEA. This CDR3 region has 14 residues. V lost 5 bases and J 2 bases, leaving 16 bases between the germline ends. The CDR3 sequence is CSVRGQGSPYEQYY. For the CDR3, the DNA is TGCAGCGTTAGGGGTCAGGGGAGCCCCTACGAGCAGTACTAC.

A note on this clonotype: The junction does not match germline at one end; this may be a read error. The genes are TRBV4-1 and TRBJ2-7; perhaps TRBD1 as D (5 bases). Germline V lookup: CDR1 MGHRA, CDR2 YSYEKL. This CDR3 has 16 amino acids. The CDR3 sequence: CASSQDELGRTYEQYF. The CDR3 bases are TGCGCCAGTAGCCAAGATGAGCTGGGGCGTACCTACGAGCAATATTTC.

The chain joins TRBV11-1 to TRBJ1-2; the D is unclear. Germline CDR1 SGHAT, CDR2 FQDESV (reference sequence). This CDR3 has 13 amino acids. Trimming removed 6 bases from V and 8 bases from J, with 16 bases in between. In DNA form, the CDR3 reads TGTGCCAGCAGACTATCCCCGGTAGACGGCTACACCTTC. Its protein product is CASRLSPVDGYTF.

Concerning this clonotype: An end of the junction does not agree with germline; a read error may underlie this. This chain connects TRBV20-1 to TRBJ1-1; a possible D gene is TRBD1 (5 bases). CDR3 size: 11 residues. Per germline, CDR1 DFQATT and CDR2 SNEGSKA (reference sequence). Written as DNA, the CDR3 is TGCAGTGCTACGCCGGGACTTGAAGTTTTCTTT. As protein: CSATPGLEVFF.

A remark on this clonotype: A much larger clonotype is one base distant, so this may be a read error. The V and J genes are TRBV20-1 and TRBJ1-5, with D tentatively TRBD1 (6 bases). The CDR3 contains 14 residues. CDR1 DFQATT and CDR2 SNEGSKA come from the germline V gene (reference sequence). Trimming pared 7 bases from V and 6 bases from J, leaving 19 bases between. CDR3: CSVTGGGRIQPQHF. In DNA, the CDR3 is TGCAGTGTGACGGGGGGGGGCAGGATTCAGCCCCAGCATTTT.

Turning to this clonotype: The conserved phenylalanine or tryptophan is not found at the CDR3 terminus, so this likely reflects a read error. The V gene is TRBV11-2, the J gene TRBJ1-2; possible D gene TRBD1, 5 bases. Germline CDR1 and CDR2: SGHAT and FQNNGV. The CDR3 has 15 residues. CDR3 amino acids: CASNLDPQGIHGYTS. Written as DNA, the CDR3 is TGTGCCAGCAACTTAGATCCCCAGGGCATCCATGGCTACACCTCC.